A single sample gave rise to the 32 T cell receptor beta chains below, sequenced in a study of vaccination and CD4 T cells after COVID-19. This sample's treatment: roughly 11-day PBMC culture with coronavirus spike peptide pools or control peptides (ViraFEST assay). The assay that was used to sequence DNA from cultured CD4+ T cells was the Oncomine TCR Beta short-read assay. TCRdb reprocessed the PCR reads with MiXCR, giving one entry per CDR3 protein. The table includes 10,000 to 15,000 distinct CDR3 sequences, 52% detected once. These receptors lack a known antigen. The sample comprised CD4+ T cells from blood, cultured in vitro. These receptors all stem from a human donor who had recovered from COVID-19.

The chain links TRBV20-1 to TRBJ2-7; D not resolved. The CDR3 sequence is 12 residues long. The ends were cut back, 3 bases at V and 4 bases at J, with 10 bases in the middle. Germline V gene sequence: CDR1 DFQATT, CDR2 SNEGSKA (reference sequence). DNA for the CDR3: TGCAGTGCTAGCAGGTCGGAATACGAGCAGTACTTC. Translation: CSASRSEYEQYF.

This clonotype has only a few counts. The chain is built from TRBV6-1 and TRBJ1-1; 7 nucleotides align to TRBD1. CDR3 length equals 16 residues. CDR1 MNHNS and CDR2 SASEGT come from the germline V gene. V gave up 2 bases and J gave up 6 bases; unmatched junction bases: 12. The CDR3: CASSERVGGTVAEAFF. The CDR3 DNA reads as TGTGCCAGCAGTGAAAGAGTAGGTGGGACAGTCGCTGAAGCTTTCTTT.

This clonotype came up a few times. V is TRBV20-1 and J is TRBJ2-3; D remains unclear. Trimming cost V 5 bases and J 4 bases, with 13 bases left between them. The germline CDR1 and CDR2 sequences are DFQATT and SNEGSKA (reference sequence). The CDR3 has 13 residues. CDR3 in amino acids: CSAPHRAADTQYF. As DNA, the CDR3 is TGCAGTGCTCCCCATAGGGCGGCAGATACGCAGTATTTT.

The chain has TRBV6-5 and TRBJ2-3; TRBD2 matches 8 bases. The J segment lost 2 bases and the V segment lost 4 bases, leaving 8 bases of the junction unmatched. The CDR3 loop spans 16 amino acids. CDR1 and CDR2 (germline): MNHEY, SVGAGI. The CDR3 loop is CASSSILAVNTDTQYF. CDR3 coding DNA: TGTGCCAGCAGTTCAATACTAGCGGTTAACACAGATACGCAGTATTTT.

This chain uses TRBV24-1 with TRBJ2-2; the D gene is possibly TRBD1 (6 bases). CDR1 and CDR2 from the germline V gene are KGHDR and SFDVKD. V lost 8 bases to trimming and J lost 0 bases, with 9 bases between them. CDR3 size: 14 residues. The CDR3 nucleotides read TGTGCCACCAACAGGGCCCCGAACACCGGGGAGCTGTTTTTT. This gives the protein CATNRAPNTGELFF.

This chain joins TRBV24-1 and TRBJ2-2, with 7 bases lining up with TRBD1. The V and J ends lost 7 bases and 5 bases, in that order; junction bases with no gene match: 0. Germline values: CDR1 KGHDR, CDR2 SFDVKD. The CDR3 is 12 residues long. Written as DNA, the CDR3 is TGTGCCACCAGCAGGGGGACCGGGGAGCTGTTTTTT. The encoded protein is CATSRGTGELFF.

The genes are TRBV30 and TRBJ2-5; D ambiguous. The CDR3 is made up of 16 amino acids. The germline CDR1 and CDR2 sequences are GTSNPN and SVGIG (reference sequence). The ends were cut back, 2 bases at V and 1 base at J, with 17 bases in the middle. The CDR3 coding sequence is TGTGCCTGGAGTCATAGGGTTCCGGGTTCCCAAGAGACCCAGTACTTC. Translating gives CAWSHRVPGSQETQYF.

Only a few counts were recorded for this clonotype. The CDR3 region has the DNA TGCAGTGCTAGGGGGAGCTATTACGAGCAGTACTTC. Its translation: CSARGSYYEQYF. The chain uses TRBV20-1 and TRBJ2-7; tentatively, D is TRBD2 (5 bases). Germline CDR1 is DFQATT and CDR2 is SNEGSKA (reference sequence). The V end was cut by 3 bases, the J end by 4 bases, with 10 bases between. This CDR3 spans 12 amino acids.

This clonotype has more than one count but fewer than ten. CDR3: CASSLNLVAGTGNTGELFF. The CDR3 coding sequence is TGTGCCAGCAGCTTAAATTTGGTGGCCGGGACAGGGAACACCGGGGAGCTGTTTTTT. The chain joins TRBV7-2 to TRBJ2-2; 8 bases are a match to TRBD1. The CDR3 spans 19 residues. In germline, CDR1 is SGHTA, CDR2 FQGNSA. With 2 bases clipped from V and 1 base from J, the junction kept 12 bases outside the gene matches.

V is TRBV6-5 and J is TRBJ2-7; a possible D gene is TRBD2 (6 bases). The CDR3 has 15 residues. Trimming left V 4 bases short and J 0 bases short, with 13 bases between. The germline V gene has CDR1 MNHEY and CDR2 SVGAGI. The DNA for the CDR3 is TGTGCCAGCAGTTCTGGTGGTAGCGGCTCCTACGAGCAGTACTTC. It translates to CASSSGGSGSYEQYF.

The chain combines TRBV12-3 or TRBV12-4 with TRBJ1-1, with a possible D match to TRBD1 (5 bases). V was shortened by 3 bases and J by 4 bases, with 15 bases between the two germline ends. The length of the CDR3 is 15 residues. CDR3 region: CASSFVYRHGTEAFF. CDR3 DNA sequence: TGTGCCAGCAGTTTTGTTTACAGGCACGGCACTGAAGCTTTCTTT.

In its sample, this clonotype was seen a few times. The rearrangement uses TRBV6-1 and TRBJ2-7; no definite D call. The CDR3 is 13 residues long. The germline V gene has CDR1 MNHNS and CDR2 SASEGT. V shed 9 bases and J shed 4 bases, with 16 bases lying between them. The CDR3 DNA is TGTGCCAGTGCGGCGGAAATCGGTTACGAGCAGTACTTC. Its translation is CASAAEIGYEQYF.

CDR3 amino acids: CATSDPGQGNTEQFF. The CDR3 nucleotides are TGTGCCACCAGTGACCCGGGACAGGGGAATACTGAGCAGTTCTTC. The chain combines TRBV24-1 with TRBJ2-1; TRBD1 agrees at 10 bases. This CDR3 has 15 residues. Per germline, CDR1 KGHDR and CDR2 SFDVKD. Unmatched junction bases numbered 8, after V lost 4 bases and J lost 9 bases.

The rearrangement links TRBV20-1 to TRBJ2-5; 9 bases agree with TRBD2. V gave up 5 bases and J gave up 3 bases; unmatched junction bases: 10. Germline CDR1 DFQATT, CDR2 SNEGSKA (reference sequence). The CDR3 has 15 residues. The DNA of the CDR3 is TGCAGTGCTGGGGGCGGGACTAGCAGTAAAGAGACCCAGTACTTC. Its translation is CSAGGGTSSKETQYF.

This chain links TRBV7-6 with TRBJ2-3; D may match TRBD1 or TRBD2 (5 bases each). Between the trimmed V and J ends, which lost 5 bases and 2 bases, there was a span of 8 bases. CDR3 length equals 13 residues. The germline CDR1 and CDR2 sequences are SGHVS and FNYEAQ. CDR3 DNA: TGTGCCAGCAGCCCGGGACCCACAGATACGCAGTATTTT. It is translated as CASSPGPTDTQYF.

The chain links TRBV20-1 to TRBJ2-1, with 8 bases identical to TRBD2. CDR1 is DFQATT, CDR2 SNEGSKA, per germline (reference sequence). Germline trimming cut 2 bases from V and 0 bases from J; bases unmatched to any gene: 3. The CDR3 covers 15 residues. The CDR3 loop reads CSARSGSHSYNEQFF. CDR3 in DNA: TGCAGTGCTAGAAGCGGGAGCCACTCCTACAATGAGCAGTTCTTC.

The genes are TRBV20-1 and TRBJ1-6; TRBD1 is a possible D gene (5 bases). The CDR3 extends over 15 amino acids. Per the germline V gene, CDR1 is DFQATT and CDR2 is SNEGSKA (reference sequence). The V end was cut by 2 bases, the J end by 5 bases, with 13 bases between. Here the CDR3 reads CSARYPGQNNSPLHF. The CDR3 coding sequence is TGCAGTGCTAGATACCCGGGGCAAAATAATTCACCCCTCCACTTT.

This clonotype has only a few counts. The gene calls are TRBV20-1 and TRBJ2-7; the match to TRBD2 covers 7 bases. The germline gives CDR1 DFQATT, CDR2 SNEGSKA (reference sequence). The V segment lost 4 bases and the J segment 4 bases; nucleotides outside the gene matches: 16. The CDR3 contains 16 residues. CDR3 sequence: CSATPMGGSFQYEQYF. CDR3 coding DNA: TGCAGTGCTACCCCTATGGGCGGGAGTTTTCAGTACGAGCAGTACTTC.

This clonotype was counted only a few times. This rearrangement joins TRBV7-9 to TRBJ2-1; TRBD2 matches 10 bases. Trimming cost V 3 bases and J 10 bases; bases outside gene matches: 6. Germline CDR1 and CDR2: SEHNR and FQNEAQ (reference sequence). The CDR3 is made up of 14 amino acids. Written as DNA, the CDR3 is TGTGCCAGCAGCTTTTTAGCGGGAGGAGACGAGCAGTTCTTC. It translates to CASSFLAGGDEQFF.

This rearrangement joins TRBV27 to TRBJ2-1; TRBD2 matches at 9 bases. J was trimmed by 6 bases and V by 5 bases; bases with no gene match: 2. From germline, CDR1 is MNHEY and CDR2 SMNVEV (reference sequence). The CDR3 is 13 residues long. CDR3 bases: TGTGCCAGCAGTATGACTAGCGGCAATGAGCAGTTCTTC. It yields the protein CASSMTSGNEQFF.

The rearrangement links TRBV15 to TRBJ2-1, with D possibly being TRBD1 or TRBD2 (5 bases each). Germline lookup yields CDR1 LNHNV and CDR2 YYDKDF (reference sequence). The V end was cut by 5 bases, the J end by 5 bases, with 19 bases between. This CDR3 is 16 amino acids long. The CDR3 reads CATSGEITGANNEQFF. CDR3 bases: TGTGCCACCAGCGGCGAAATAACCGGGGCCAACAATGAGCAGTTCTTC.

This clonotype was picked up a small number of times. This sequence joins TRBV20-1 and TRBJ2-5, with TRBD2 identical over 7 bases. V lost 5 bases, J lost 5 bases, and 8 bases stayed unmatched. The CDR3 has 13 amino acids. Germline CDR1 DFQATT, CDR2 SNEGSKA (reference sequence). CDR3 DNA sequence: TGCAGTGCTCGAGGACTAGGCGGGGAGACCCAGTACTTC. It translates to CSARGLGGETQYF.

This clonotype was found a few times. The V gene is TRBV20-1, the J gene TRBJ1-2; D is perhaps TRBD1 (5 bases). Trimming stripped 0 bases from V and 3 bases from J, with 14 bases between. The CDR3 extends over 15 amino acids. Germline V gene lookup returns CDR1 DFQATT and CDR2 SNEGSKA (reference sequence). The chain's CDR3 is CSARDLRAVDYGYTF. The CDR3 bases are TGCAGTGCTAGAGATCTCAGGGCTGTGGACTATGGCTACACCTTC.

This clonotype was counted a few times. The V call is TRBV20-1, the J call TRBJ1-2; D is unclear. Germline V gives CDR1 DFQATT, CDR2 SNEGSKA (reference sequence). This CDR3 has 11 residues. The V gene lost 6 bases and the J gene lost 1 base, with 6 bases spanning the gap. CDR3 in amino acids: CSARNNYGYTF. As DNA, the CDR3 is TGCAGTGCCCGAAATAACTATGGCTACACCTTC.

The chain's CDR3 is CSAKRSGSTDTQYF. The CDR3 DNA sequence: TGCAGTGCGAAACGAAGCGGGAGCACAGATACGCAGTATTTT. This chain connects TRBV20-1 to TRBJ2-3; D is perhaps TRBD2 (6 bases). This CDR3 spans 14 amino acids. Germline V gives CDR1 DFQATT, CDR2 SNEGSKA (reference sequence). With 6 bases removed from V and 0 bases from J, the gap between germline ends came to 13 bases.

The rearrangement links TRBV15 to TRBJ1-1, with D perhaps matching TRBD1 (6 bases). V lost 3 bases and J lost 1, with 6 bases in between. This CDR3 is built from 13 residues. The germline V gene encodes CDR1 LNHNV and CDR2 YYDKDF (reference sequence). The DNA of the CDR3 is TGTGCCACCAGCAGGACAGGGAACACTGAAGCTTTCTTT. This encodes CATSRTGNTEAFF.

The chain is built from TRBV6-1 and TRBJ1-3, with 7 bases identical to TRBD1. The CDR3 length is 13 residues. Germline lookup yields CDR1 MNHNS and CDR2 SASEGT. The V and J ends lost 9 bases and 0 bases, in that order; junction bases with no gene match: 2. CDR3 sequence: CASRDSSGNTIYF. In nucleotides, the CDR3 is TGTGCCAGTCGGGACAGCTCTGGAAACACCATATATTTT.

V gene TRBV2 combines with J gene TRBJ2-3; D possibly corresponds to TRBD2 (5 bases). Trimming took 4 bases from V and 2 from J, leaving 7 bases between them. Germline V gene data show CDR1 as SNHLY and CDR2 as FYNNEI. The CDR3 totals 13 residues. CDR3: CASSAGYTDTQYF. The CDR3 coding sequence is TGTGCCAGCAGTGCGGGATACACAGATACGCAGTATTTT. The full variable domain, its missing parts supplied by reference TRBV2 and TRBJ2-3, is EPEVTQTPSHQVTQMGQEVILRCVPISNHLYFYWYRQILGQKVEFLVSFYNNEISEKSEIFDDQFSVERPDGSNFTLKIRSTKLEDSAMYFCASSAGYTDTQYFGPGTRLTVL.

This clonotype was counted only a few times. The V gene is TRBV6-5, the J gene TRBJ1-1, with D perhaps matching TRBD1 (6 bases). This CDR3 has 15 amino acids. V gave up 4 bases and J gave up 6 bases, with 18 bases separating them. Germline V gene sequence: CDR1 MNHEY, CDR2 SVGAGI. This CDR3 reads CASSLGGAGGAEAFF. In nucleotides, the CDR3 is TGTGCCAGCAGTTTGGGGGGCGCCGGGGGAGCTGAAGCTTTCTTT.

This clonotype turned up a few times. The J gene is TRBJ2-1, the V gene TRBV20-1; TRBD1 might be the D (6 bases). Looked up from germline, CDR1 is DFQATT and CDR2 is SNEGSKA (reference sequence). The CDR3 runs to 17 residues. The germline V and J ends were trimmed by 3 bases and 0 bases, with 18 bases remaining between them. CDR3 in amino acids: CSASRFQGPSSYNEQFF. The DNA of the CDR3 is TGCAGTGCTAGCCGTTTTCAGGGGCCGAGCTCCTACAATGAGCAGTTCTTC.

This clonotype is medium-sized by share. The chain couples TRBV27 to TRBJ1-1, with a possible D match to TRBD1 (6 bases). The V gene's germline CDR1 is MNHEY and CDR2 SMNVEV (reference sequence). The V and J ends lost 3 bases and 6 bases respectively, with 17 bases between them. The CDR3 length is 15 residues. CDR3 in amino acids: CASSLRPQGIAEAFF. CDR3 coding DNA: TGTGCCAGCAGTTTGAGGCCCCAGGGGATCGCTGAAGCTTTCTTT.

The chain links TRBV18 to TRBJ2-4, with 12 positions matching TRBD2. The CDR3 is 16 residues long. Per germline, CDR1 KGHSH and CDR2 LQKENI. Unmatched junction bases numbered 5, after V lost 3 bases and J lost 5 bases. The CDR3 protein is CASSPPSGRAENIQYF. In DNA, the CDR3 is TGTGCCAGCTCACCGCCTAGCGGGAGGGCCGAAAACATTCAGTACTTC.